This T cell receptor (beta chain) was sequenced for a study of metastatic and nonmetastatic thyroid tumors. Study context: Where malignant and benign thyroid patients were concerned, repertoires were compared across blood and tumor or nodule tissue.

No treatment had been given to any patient before thyroid surgery. Germline lookup yields CDR1 GTSNPN and CDR2 SVGIG (reference sequence). V dropped 0 bases and J dropped 0; count of bases not matched to a gene: 2. The CDR3 has 15 amino acids. As for this clone: Its specificity is not known.

Points from the study as a whole: Benign nodules reportedly had significantly lower TCR beta diversity than malignant thyroid tumors in blood and tumor.

Using MiXCR, TCRdb reanalyzed the PCR reads. The top ten clones hold approximately 14% of a sample with 25,000 to 30,000 clones, over 20% of them seen once. The chain is built from TRBV30 and TRBJ1-5; 7 bases match TRBD1. This sequence originates from a female donor with papillary thyroid cancer or a benign thyroid nodule (not recorded which). Some clones in this sample may be carry-over from other donors' samples. The sample was blood. This CDR3 reads CAWSVGQFSNQPQHF. The CDR3 DNA follows: TGTGCCTGGAGTGTGGGACAGTTTAGCAATCAGCCCCAGCATTTT.